The rows below give T cell receptor beta chains drawn from one sample of a study of T cell repertoires in cytomegalovirus infection. Their specific antigens are unknown. MiXCR, run by TCRdb on the reads, gives a single entry per CDR3 protein. The profile covers around 360,000 distinct CDR3 sequences, with roughly a third appearing a single time and roughly 12% taken by the ten largest. Here the sequenced sample was cultured PBMCs, taken from culture after CMV antigen stimulation. The receptors come from a human donor in good health (CMV status not recorded). Some clones in this sample may be carry-over from other donors' samples. Both conserved end residues are part of each CDR3. A D gene is named only where the DNA matches it firmly. Not all rows give a size; the values are once, few, many and, for expanded clones, a class.

D	size	V	J	CDR3	DNA
TRBD1	few	TRBV6-2/TRBV6-3	TRBJ1-1	CASSWDRRNTEAFF	TGTGCCAGCAGTTGGGACAGGAGGAACACTGAAGCTTTCTTT
-	-	TRBV7-2	TRBJ2-5	CASSRGGFQETQYF	TGTGCCAGCAGCAGAGGTGGGTTCCAAGAGACCCAGTACTTC
-	few	TRBV7-2	TRBJ2-4	CASSRGGAQDQYF	TGTGCCAGCAGCCGAGGGGGGGCTCAGGATCAGTACTTC
-	-	TRBV20-1	TRBJ2-4	CSPGGGQKNIQYF	TGCAGTCCCGGGGGGGGACAGAAAAACATTCAGTACTTC
-	-	TRBV12-3/TRBV12-4	TRBJ1-4	CASSKSGPEKLFF	TGTGCCAGCAGTAAGTCGGGCCCAGAAAAACTGTTTTTT
-	few	TRBV7-9	TRBJ2-6	CASSSLTGANVLTF	TGTGCCAGCAGCTCCCTAACTGGGGCCAACGTCCTGACTTTC
-	many	TRBV12-3/TRBV12-4	TRBJ2-1	CASSVGVSNEQFF	TGTGCCAGCAGTGTTGGGGTGTCGAATGAGCAGTTCTTC
-	few	TRBV15	TRBJ1-2	CATSRGPIYGYTF	TGTGCCACCAGCAGAGGACCGATCTATGGCTACACCTTC
-	few	TRBV6-2/TRBV6-3	TRBJ2-3	CASSYRTGTTNTQYF	TGTGCCAGCAGTTACCGCACAGGGACAACTAATACGCAGTATTTT
TRBD2	-	TRBV4-1	TRBJ2-1	CASSQVHRGREQFF	TGCGCCAGCAGCCAAGTTCATCGCGGGAGGGAACAGTTCTTC